This TCR beta chain was sequenced for a study of beta chain features in type 1 diabetes. Study-wide background: Patient and healthy donor groups were alike in age, gender and cell yields.

Study-wide results and limits: In all four CD4+ subsets, TCRB CDR3 length was significantly, moderately reduced in type 1 diabetes. Insertions at VDJ junctions were less frequent in type 1 diabetes patients. These patients also deleted more nucleotides at the same junctions.

The entirety of the isolated RNA underwent reverse transcription, so expressed TCRB transcripts were sequenced. Here immunoSEQ multiplex PCR was the method, and the copy in TCRdb shows in-frame clones only, minus some. The data show some 120,000 clones, with 17% seen just once and around 2.7% held by the top ten. Comments on this clone: The antigen remains unidentified.

Trimming shortened V by 6 bases and J by 5 bases, and 13 bases separated the two germline ends. This CDR3 has 13 amino acids. The germline V gene has CDR1 ENHRY and CDR2 SYGVKD. Sequenced material: central memory CD4+ T cells from blood. This chain links TRBV10-3 with TRBJ2-5; D call uncertain. The sequence derives from a man aged 18 to 35 with type 1 diabetes. DNA for the CDR3: TGTGCCATCAGGGAAGCCCTGTCGGAGACCCAGTACTTC. Translation: CAIREALSETQYF.